This is a list of T cell receptor beta chains from one sample in a study of T cells after yellow fever vaccination. From the 5' RACE reads, TCRdb called clonotypes with MiXCR, one entry per CDR3 protein. The repertoire holds some 120,000 distinct CDR3 sequences, around 9.8% seen once, with approximately 39% in the top ten. The source material was CD8+ T cells sorted from PBMCs, sampled on the day of the yellow fever booster vaccination. The receptors come from a man younger than 35 who received the YFV17D yellow fever vaccine. Each CDR3 is given with its conserved first and last residue. D genes are given only for firm matches.

j_call | v_call | d_call | cdr3_aa
TRBJ2-3 | TRBV20-1 | NA | CSATWDTQYF
TRBJ1-2 | TRBV7-3 | NA | CASSHLRGTNYGYTF
TRBJ2-1 | TRBV2 | NA | CASSVGESSYNEQFF
TRBJ2-4 | TRBV12-3/TRBV12-4 | NA | CASSFGSRRDIQYF
TRBJ1-4 | TRBV12-3/TRBV12-4 | NA | CASNLDGPSNEKLFF
TRBJ2-2 | TRBV3-1 | NA | CASSQGTENTGELFF
TRBJ1-1 | TRBV2 | TRBD1 | CASSLRQGNTEAFF
TRBJ2-4 | TRBV12-3/TRBV12-4 | NA | CASSLTGGNIQYF
TRBJ1-5 | TRBV19 | NA | CASSIKGNSNQPQHF
TRBJ2-3 | TRBV20-1 | NA | CSAPKVGGLAPDTQYF
TRBJ2-7 | TRBV12-3/TRBV12-4 | NA | CASSFLRGAVYEQYF
TRBJ2-7 | TRBV4-1 | NA | CASSQGARTSYEQYF
TRBJ2-7 | TRBV5-4 | NA | CASSFGRTKYEQYF
TRBJ2-1 | TRBV7-2 | TRBD2 | CASSLGLGGGPYEQFF
TRBJ1-4 | TRBV5-1 | TRBD1 | CASSLEGATNEQLFF
TRBJ2-1 | TRBV5-5 | TRBD1 | CASSLADRGYNEQFF
TRBJ2-7 | TRBV20-1 | NA | CSAGDTSYEQYF
TRBJ2-1 | TRBV9 | NA | CASSYLDEQFF
TRBJ2-7 | TRBV7-9 | NA | CASSARGAYEQYF
TRBJ2-1 | TRBV7-8 | TRBD1 | CASSPRDRVYNEQFF
TRBJ2-7 | TRBV29-1 | TRBD2 | CSVENPGGYEQYF
TRBJ2-1 | TRBV2 | TRBD1 | CASSTAGGFFF
TRBJ1-6 | TRBV27 | NA | CASSLETDNSPLHF
TRBJ2-4 | TRBV19 | TRBD2 | CASSSEGLAGDKNIQYF
TRBJ2-5 | TRBV4-3 | TRBD2 | CASSQELAGGPRQETQYF
TRBJ2-1 | TRBV4-2 | NA | CASSQERFNEQFF
TRBJ2-1 | TRBV4-3 | NA | CASSPRQNPNEQFF
TRBJ2-1 | TRBV4-3 | TRBD1 | CASSQRPPGTGAGNEQFF
TRBJ2-3 | TRBV7-2 | TRBD2 | CASSSLAGATDTQYF
TRBJ1-4 | TRBV4-1 | NA | CASSHSGSNEKLFF
TRBJ2-3 | TRBV6-5 | NA | CASSPRTRDTQYF
TRBJ1-2 | TRBV10-2 | NA | CASSESRRINYGYTF
TRBJ2-1 | TRBV19 | TRBD2 | CASSISSGGQFF
TRBJ1-4 | TRBV12-3/TRBV12-4 | NA | CASSRQDPNEKLFF
TRBJ2-3 | TRBV7-9 | NA | CASMGPPRSNKGPTDTQYF
TRBJ2-1 | TRBV29-1 | TRBD1 | CSVRQGVSNEQFF
TRBJ1-4 | TRBV4-3 | NA | CASSHSPGEKLFF
TRBJ2-7 | TRBV3-1 | NA | CASSQGVRFYEQYF
TRBJ2-7 | TRBV5-1 | TRBD1 | CASSSAGTGSYEQYF
TRBJ2-7 | TRBV4-2 | TRBD1 | CASSLGTGLIYEQYF